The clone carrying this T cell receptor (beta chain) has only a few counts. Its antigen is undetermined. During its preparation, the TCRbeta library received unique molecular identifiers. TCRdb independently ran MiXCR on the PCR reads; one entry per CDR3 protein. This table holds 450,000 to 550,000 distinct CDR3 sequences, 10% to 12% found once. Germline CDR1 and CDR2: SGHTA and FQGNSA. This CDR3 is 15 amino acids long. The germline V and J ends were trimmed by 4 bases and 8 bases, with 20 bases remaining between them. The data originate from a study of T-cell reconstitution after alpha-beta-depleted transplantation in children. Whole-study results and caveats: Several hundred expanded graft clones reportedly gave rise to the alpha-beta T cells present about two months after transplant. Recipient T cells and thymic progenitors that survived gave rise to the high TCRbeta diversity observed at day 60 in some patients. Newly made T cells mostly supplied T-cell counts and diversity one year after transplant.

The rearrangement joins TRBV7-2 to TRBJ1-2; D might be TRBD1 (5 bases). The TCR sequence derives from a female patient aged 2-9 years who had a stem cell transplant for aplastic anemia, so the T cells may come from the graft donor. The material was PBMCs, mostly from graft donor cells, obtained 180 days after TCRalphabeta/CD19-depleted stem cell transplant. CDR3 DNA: TGTGCCAGCAGCTCGGGACGTCCGGGGGTAGTAGGCTACACCTTC. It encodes CASSSGRPGVVGYTF.